The sequence of this TCR beta chain was determined in a study of Ad26.COV2.S vaccination and SARS-CoV-2 variants. Sequencing used immunoSEQ multiplex PCR; TCRdb keeps in-frame clones, though not all of them. The sample consists of 350,000 to 450,000 clones, about 91% of them appearing once. Per the germline V gene, CDR1 is SGHTA and CDR2 is FQGNSA. The V and J ends lost 5 bases and 3 bases, in that order; junction bases with no gene match: 11. The CDR3 extends over 16 amino acids. Overall study results and limits: After vaccination, substantial breadth of spike-specific CD8+ and CD4+ responses was reported. It was found that vaccine and placebo recipients had similar non-spike TCR breadth. People who got the vaccine had more spike-specific TCR breadth than people who got placebo. It is possible that the TCR breadth and depth analyses underestimated the total T cell responses.

This clone was detected only once. Antigen specificity is unknown. The specimen was peripheral blood, collected after recovery from COVID-19. This chain connects TRBV7-2 to TRBJ2-3; 7 nucleotides align to TRBD2. The clonotype comes from a human donor who had recovered from COVID-19. CDR3: CASSRRVLAVTDTQYF. For the CDR3, the DNA is TGTGCCAGCAGCAGAAGGGTCCTAGCGGTAACAGATACGCAGTATTTT.